This record concerns one T cell receptor (beta chain) sequence. This clone was recorded only once. This clone's antigen is unknown. No base qualities exist here, and no much larger clone lies one base off it. The junction shows trimming of 1 base on V and 10 bases on J, plus 14 bases between the germline ends. The germline V gene encodes CDR1 SNHLY and CDR2 FYNNEI. From the cysteine through the phenylalanine, the CDR3 covers 15 amino acids. The entry retains the CDR3 DNA only, 45 bases that are in frame from base 1. In total, fewer than 750 healthy bone marrow donors made up the cohort. All cohort members were sampled while nominally healthy, although unrecorded immune exposures were likely present. The donor tested CMV seropositive, placing the donor among the approximately 290 seropositive members of the cohort. A peripheral blood sample was provided by each donor, and peripheral blood mononuclear cells were used for TCR beta sequencing. The Qiagen DNeasy Blood Extraction Kit was used to extract genomic DNA from the blood cell samples.

The data stem from a study of cytomegalovirus exposure and HLA in healthy donors (dated by TCRdb to about 2017). Context from the whole study: In an earlier analysis of fewer than 750 of the donors, approximately 300 Gb of sequence data and 95 million to 130 million unique TCR beta sequences from 180 million or so T cells were reported. The study combined high-throughput TCR immunosequencing, statistical association of individual TCRs with disease status, and machine learning to predict cytomegalovirus infection status. HLA typing covered class I and class II loci at four-digit resolution. Among over 350 genotyped donors of the cohort, an average of about 240,000 unique TCR beta nucleotide sequences were sequenced per donor, around a sixth of them non-productive. In an earlier analysis of 500 to 650 of the donors, high-throughput TCR beta sequencing was used to judge whether each TCR beta V gene segment behaved as functional or pseudogenic. All discovery cohort repertoires had been generated on a single sequencing platform. A later analysis re-analyzed previously published TCR beta repertoires from 666 donors and added high-resolution HLA genotyping to study TCR occurrence patterns. Roughly 300 gigabases of sequencing data and approximately 85 million unique TCR sequences were included in an early release covering around 650 HLA-typed donors. Rather than drawing on any new phenotypic data, the later analysis identified candidate immune exposures from TCR beta sequences and the way those sequences occurred across donors. A separate validation cohort of roughly 110 different subjects was used in addition to the roughly 620-subject first cohort. Of the approximately 400 genotyped donors, approximately 83% fell in the genetic ancestry cluster associated with self-reported Caucasian donors. Donor age, sex, ethnicity and CMV serostatus were compiled alongside the repertoire data. Because of strong linkage in the cohort, roughly five DR-DQ haplotypes were treated as single units for association and clustering. Typing coverage differed by locus: A, B, C, DRB1 and DQB1 were typed in about 629-640 donors, DQA1 in 500 to 550, DPA1 in around 580, and DPB1 in approximately 450. In a later genetic analysis, genome-wide SNP genotypes for about 65% of the roughly 670 donors were used, and that subset was treated as a discovery cohort. The aim of the study was to test whether cataloging public T cell receptors could identify signatures of past pathogen exposure. The study used immunosequencing to profile the T cell repertoires of approximately 650 subjects and linked those repertoires to cytomegalovirus serostatus. Results the study describes overall, beyond this receptor: When HLA alleles, especially DR and DQ, strongly co-occurred, TCR associations were difficult to assign to individual alleles. A total of about 180 TCR beta chains were listed by the study as associated with cytomegalovirus. A further reported finding was that TCR beta sequences accurately predicted the HLA-A and HLA-B alleles for most subjects in the first cohort. According to a later genetic analysis, donors in an Asian-associated ancestry cluster had fewer N-insertions in productive TCRs than the approximately 670-donor mean. Because counts were too low, under 20 rarely observed V segments, including chromosome 9 orphons, were left out of the earlier analysis of several hundred of the donors. In an earlier analysis of some 550 of the donors, most TCR beta V segments were observed in productive rearrangements about 87% or about 30% of the time, broadly matching IMGT annotations. In a later genetic analysis, a missense DCLRE1C variant was associated with V-gene and J-gene trimming of TCR beta chains, and the association was replicated in an independent cohort. Some IMGT-functional V segments, including TRBV6-2 and TRBV6-3, could not be distinguished by the 87-base-pair reads and were therefore excluded. The cohort was sequenced for TCR beta chains only, and without alpha or paired-chain data the features that could be detected were limited. Correlated functional status among segregating V segments might reflect linkage disequilibrium, but an unknown experimental factor could not be ruled out. The authors suggested that the approach could potentially be extended to other disease states and immunological phenotypes. For the cohort, immune exposure information was limited to CMV serostatus. At a false discovery rate of 0.05, a later analysis linked around 15,000 TCR beta sequences to specific HLA alleles. In a later analysis, most CMV-associated TCR beta chains were found to appear HLA-restricted, with HLA associations seemingly driven largely by CMV exposure. The classifier was reported to diagnose cytomegalovirus status with high specificity and sensitivity in both the original and validation cohorts. In a later analysis, HLA-associated TCR beta chains were found to be more clonally expanded and to have lower generation probabilities than equally common non-associated chains. Presence/absence analyses assumed roughly uniform sequencing depth across donors, an assumption that may not hold. A few of the identified cytomegalovirus-associated TCR beta chains were confirmed in vitro to be specific for cytomegalovirus antigens. Because some donors lacked HLA typing at each locus, the association tests relied only on the typed subset. According to a later analysis, TCR association rates differed among HLA loci, with DRB1 alleles showing the most associated TCRs and HLA-C alleles showing the fewest. In a later analysis, several top co-occurrence clusters were reported to appear linked to parvovirus B19, influenza, CMV and Epstein-Barr virus. The sequencing pipeline was judged likely to have produced a cluster of highly shared sequence variants as a technical artifact. Most TCR sequences were seen in very few donors, while some public TCRs were found in many individuals.

Libraries were built with the immunoSEQ multiplex PCR assay. For the multiplex PCR, a mixture combining 60 forward primers for TCR Vbeta segments and 13 reverse primers for TCR Jbeta segments was used. The CDR3 region of rearranged TCR beta genes was amplified from genomic DNA by a multiplex PCR assay. The amplified TCR beta libraries were sequenced on the Illumina HiSeq System as 87-base-pair reads. Per the original workflow: A later analysis tallied 75 million to 95 million unique TCR beta chains across the 666 repertoires, and about 12 million of those chains were shared by two or more donors. A nearest-neighbor algorithm error-corrected the raw reads and collapsed the reads into unique sequences, merging closely related sequences to remove PCR and sequencing errors. V, D and J gene segments were assigned by aligning CDR3 sequences to IMGT reference sequences. For a sequence to be retained, a match of at least six nucleotides to both a V gene segment and a J gene segment was required. Rearrangements were called productive when the CDR3 lacked stop codons and stayed in frame with V and J; all others were non-productive. CDR3 was defined according to IMGT convention as the region running from the second conserved V-encoded cysteine to the conserved J-encoded phenylalanine. The earlier analysis of about 610 of the donors excluded any sequence lacking an unambiguous match to a single V gene segment. An earlier analysis of fewer than 650 of the donors classified V segments as functional when productive rearrangements were above 56.7% and as segregating when the standard deviation between donors was above 5%. A statistical classification framework was developed to diagnose cytomegalovirus status using the catalog of TCR beta chain sequences. V and J gene assignment, in a later analysis, came from comparing TCR nucleotide sequences with IMGT/GENE-DB human TR gene sequences. The TCRdist pipeline was used in a later analysis to assign CDR3 sequences and most-parsimonious VDJ recombination scenarios. In a later analysis, each TCR beta chain was defined by its CDR3 amino acid sequence together with its V-gene family, and reads lacking a unique V-gene family were excluded. In a later analysis, fewer than 650 highly shared, low-generation-probability nucleotide sequences were removed to address suspected cross-contamination and a sequencing artifact. In a later analysis, a clonal expansion index was calculated for each public chain from normalized within-repertoire ranks of inferred template counts. In a later analysis, generation probabilities were computed with a VDJ recombination model fitted to out-of-frame rearrangements, and the resulting probabilities were checked against IGoR. A later analysis scored TCR-TCR, TCR-HLA and TCR-CMV co-occurrence with hypergeometric tests, applying a repertoire-size bias correction to TCR pairs. To estimate false discovery rates, a later analysis permuted the HLA or CMV assignments 20 times. In a later analysis, co-occurring TCRs were grouped using DBSCAN, with TCRdist sequence similarity added in when clustering inside HLA-allele-positive subsets. Co-occurrence clustering excluded repertoires with fewer than 30,000 or more than 120,000 public chains, plus five with anomalous nucleotide sharing. Drawn from immuneACCESS, this table holds only the in-frame rearrangements with V and J called that TCRdb kept. Clones are partly lost; checked studies trace under half to an unresolved V gene and leave the rest unexplained. V and J calls and clone size come straight from that table; D and trimming were deduced from the DNA. The sample records 150,000 to 200,000 clones, approximately 81% of which are singletons. The biggest ten clones account for 1.3% of the sample.

The chain couples TRBV2 to TRBJ1-6; the best D guess is TRBD1, with 6 bases matching. What was sequenced was PBMCs. This TCR was sampled from a man aged 50 to 60 in good health and CMV-seropositive. Read as DNA, the sequence is TGTGCCAGCAGTGAAGGCGACAGGCACCTGTCACCCCTCCACTTT. This codes for CASSEGDRHLSPLHF. Full variable domain (CDR3 extended with the reference TRBV2 and TRBJ1-6 proteins): EPEVTQTPSHQVTQMGQEVILRCVPISNHLYFYWYRQILGQKVEFLVSFYNNEISEKSEIFDDQFSVERPDGSNFTLKIRSTKLEDSAMYFCASSEGDRHLSPLHFGNGTRLTVT.